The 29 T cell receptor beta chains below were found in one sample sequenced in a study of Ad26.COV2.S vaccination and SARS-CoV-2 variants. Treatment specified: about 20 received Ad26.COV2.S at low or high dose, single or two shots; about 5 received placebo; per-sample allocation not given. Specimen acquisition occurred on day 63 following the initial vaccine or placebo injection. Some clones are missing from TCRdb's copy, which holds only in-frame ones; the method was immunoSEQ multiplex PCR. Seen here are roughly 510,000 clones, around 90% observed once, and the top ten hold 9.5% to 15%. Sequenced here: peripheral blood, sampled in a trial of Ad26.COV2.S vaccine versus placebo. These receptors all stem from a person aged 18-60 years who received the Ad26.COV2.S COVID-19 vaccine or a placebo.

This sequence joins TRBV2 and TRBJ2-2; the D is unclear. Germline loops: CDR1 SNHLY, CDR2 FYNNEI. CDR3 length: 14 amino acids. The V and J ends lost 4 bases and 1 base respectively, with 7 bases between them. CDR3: CASSVYRNTGELFF. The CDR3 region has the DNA TGTGCCAGCAGTGTATACAGGAACACCGGGGAGCTGTTTTTT.

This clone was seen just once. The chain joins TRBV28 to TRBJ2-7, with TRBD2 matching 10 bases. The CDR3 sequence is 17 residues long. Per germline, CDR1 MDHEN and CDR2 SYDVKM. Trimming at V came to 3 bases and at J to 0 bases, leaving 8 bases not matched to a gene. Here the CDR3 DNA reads TGTGCCAGCAGTTTCGGCGGACTAGCGGATCCCTCCTACGAGCAGTACTTC. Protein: CASSFGGLADPSYEQYF.

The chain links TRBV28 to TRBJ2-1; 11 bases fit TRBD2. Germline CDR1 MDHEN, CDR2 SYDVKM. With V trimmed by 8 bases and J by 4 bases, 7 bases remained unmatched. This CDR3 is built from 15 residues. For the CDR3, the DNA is TGTGCCAGCCGACTAGCGGGATCTGTGTACAATGAGCAGTTCTTC. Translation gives CASRLAGSVYNEQFF.

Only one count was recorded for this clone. The CDR3 region has the DNA TGTGCCTCAAAAGCGGAGGGCGTGCTATACGAGCAGTACTTC. Translating gives CASKAEGVLYEQYF. The chain is built from TRBV6-5 and TRBJ2-7, with a weak D call TRBD2 (6 bases). Trimming shortened V by 11 bases and J by 4 bases, and 21 bases separated the two germline ends. Germline CDR1 and CDR2: MNHEY and SVGAGI. CDR3 length: 14 residues.

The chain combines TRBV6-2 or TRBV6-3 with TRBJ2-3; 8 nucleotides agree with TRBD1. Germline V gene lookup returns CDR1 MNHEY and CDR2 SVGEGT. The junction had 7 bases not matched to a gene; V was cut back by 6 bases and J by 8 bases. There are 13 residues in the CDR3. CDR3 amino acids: CASSDRGPGTQYF. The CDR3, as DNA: TGTGCCAGCAGCGACAGGGGCCCTGGTACGCAGTATTTT.

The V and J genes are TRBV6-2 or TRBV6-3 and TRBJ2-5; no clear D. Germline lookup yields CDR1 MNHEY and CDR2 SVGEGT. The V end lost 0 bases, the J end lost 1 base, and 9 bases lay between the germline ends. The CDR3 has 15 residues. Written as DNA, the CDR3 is TGTGCCAGCAGTTACTCGACCTGGGCCCAAGAGACCCAGTACTTC. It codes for CASSYSTWAQETQYF.

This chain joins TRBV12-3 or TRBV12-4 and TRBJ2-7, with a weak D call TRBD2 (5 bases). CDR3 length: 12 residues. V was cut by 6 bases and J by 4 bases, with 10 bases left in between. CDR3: CASSPDFYEQYF. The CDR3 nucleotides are TGTGCCAGCAGCCCGGACTTTTACGAGCAGTACTTC.

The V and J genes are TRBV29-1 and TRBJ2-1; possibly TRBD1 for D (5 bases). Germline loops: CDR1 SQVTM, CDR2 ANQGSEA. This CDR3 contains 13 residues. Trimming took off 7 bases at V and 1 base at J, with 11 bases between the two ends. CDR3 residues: CSARQGSYNEQFF. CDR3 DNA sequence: TGCAGCGCCAGGCAGGGTTCCTACAATGAGCAGTTCTTC.

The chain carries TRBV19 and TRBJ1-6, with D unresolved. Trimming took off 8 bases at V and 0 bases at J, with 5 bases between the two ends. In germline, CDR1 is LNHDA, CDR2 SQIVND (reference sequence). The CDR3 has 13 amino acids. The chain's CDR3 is CASSVSYNSPLHF. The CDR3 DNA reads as TGTGCCAGTTCAGTCTCCTATAATTCACCCCTCCACTTT.

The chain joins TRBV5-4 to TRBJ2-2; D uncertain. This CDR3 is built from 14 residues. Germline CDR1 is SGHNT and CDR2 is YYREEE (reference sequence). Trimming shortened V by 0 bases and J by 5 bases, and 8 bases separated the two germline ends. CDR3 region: CASSLGQVTGELFF. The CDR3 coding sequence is TGTGCCAGCAGCTTGGGGCAGGTTACCGGGGAGCTGTTTTTT.

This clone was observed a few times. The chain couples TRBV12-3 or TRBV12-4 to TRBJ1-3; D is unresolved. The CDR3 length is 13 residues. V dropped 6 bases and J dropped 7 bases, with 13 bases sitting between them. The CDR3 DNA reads TGTGCCAGCAGCCAGTCGGAGCGCAACACCATATATTTT. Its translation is CASSQSERNTIYF.

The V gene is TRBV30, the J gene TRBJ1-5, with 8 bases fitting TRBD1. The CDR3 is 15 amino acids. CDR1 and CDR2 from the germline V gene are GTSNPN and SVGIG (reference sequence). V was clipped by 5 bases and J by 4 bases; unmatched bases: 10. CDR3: CAWGVRTGINQPQHF. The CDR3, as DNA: TGTGCCTGGGGGGTTCGGACAGGGATAAATCAGCCCCAGCATTTT.

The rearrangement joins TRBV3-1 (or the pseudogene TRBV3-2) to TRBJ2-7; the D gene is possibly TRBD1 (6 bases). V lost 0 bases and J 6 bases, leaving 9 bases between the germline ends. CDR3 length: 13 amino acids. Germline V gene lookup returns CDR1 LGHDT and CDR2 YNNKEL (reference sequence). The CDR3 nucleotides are TGTGCCAGCAGCCAAGAACCCAGGGGCGAGCAGTACTTC. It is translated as CASSQEPRGEQYF.

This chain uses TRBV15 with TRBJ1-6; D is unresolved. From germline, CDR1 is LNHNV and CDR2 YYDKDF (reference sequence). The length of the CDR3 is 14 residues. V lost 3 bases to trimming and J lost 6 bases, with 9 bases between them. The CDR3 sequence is CATSSMVGNSPLHF. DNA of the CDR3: TGTGCCACCAGCAGCATGGTTGGTAATTCACCCCTCCACTTT.

CDR3 in amino acids: CASSLNRPGQQYF. The CDR3 DNA sequence: TGTGCCAGCAGTTTAAATCGCCCCGGCCAGCAGTACTTC. V usage is TRBV12-3 or TRBV12-4 and J usage is TRBJ2-7; D not resolved. Trimming stripped 2 bases from V and 8 bases from J, with 13 bases between. This CDR3 has 13 amino acids.

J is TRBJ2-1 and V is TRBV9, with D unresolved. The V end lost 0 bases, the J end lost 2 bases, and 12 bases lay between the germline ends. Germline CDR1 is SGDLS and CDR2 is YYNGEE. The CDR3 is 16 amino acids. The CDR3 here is CASSVESTVTYNEQFF. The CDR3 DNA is TGTGCCAGCAGCGTAGAGTCCACTGTGACCTACAATGAGCAGTTCTTC.

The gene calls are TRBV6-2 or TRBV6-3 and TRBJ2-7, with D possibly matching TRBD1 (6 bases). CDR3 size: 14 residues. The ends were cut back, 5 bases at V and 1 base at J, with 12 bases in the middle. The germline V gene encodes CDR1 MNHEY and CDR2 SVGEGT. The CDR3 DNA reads TGTGCCAGCAGTAGCCTTGACAGGTCCTACGAGCAGTACTTC. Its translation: CASSSLDRSYEQYF.

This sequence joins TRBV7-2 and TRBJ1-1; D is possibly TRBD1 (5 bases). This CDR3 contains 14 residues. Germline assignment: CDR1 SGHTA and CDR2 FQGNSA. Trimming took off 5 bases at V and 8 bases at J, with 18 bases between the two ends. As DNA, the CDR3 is TGTGCCAGCAGCCAGACCAGGGACCCCCAGGAAGCTTTCTTT. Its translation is CASSQTRDPQEAFF.

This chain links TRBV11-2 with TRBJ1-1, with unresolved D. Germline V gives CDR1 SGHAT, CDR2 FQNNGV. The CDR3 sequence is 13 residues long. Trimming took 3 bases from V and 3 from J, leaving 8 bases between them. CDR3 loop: CASSFDFDTEAFF. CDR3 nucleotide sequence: TGTGCCAGCAGCTTCGACTTTGACACTGAAGCTTTCTTT.

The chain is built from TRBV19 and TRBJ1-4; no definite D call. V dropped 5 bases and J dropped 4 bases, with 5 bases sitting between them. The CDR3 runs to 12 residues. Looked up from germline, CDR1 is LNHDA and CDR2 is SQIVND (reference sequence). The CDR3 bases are TGTGCCAGTAGTCGGCTTAATGAAAAACTGTTTTTT. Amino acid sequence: CASSRLNEKLFF. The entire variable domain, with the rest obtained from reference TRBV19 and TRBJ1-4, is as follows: DGGITQSPKYLFRKEGQNVTLSCEQNLNHDAMYWYRQDPGQGLRLIYYSQIVNDFQKGDIAEGYSVSREKKESFPLTVTSAQKNPTAFYLCASSRLNEKLFFGSGTQLSVL.

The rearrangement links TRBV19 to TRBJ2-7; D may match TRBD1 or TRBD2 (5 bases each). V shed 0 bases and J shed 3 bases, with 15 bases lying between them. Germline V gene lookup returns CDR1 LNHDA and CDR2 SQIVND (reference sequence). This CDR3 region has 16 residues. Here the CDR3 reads CASSIESPRDHYEQYF. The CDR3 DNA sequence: TGTGCCAGTAGTATAGAAAGCCCCCGGGACCACTACGAGCAGTACTTC.

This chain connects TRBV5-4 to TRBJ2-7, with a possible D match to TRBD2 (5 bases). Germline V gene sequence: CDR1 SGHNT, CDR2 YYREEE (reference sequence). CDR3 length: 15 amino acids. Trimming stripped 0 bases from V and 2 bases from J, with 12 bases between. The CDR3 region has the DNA TGTGCCAGCAGCTTGGCCGCGGGTATTACCTACGAGCAGTACTTC. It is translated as CASSLAAGITYEQYF. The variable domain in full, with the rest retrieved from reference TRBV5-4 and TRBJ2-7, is ETGVTQSPTHLIKTRGQQVTLRCSSQSGHNTVSWYQQALGQGPQFIFQYYREEENGRGNFPPRFSGLQFPNYSSELNVNALELDDSALYLCASSLAAGITYEQYFGPGTRLTVT.

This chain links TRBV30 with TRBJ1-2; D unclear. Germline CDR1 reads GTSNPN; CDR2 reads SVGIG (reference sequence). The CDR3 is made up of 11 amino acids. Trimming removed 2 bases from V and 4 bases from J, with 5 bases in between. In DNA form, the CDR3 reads TGTGCCTGGAGTACAGCCTATGGCTACACCTTC. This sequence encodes CAWSTAYGYTF.

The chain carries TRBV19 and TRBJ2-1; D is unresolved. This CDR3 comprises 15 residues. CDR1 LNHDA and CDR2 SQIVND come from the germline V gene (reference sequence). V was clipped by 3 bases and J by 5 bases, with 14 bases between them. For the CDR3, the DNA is TGTGCCAGTAGTATGTTCGTAACCCCTAACAATGAGCAGTTCTTC. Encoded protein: CASSMFVTPNNEQFF.

DNA for the CDR3: TGTGCCAGCAGCTTGGGGACAGTAAGCACAGATACGCAGTATTTT. This gives the protein CASSLGTVSTDTQYF. The chain couples TRBV11-2 to TRBJ2-3; 7 bases map to TRBD1. The CDR3 length is 15 residues. With 3 bases clipped from V and 0 bases from J, the junction kept 3 bases outside the gene matches. Germline CDR1 and CDR2: SGHAT and FQNNGV.

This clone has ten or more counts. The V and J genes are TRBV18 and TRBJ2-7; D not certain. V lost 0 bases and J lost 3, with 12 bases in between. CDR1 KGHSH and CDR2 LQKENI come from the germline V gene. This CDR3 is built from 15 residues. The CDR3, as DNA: TGTGCCAGCTCACCACCGCAAGGACCGAGCTACGAGCAGTACTTC. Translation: CASSPPQGPSYEQYF.

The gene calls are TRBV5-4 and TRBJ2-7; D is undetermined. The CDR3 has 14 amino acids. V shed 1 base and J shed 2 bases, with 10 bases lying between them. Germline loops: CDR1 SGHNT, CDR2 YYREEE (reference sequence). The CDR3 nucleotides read TGTGCCAGCAGCTTGATTGGAACCACCTACGAGCAGTACTTC. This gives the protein CASSLIGTTYEQYF.

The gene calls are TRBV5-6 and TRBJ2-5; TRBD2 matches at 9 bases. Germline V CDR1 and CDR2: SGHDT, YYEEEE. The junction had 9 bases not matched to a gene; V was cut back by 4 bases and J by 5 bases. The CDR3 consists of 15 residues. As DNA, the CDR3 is TGTGCCAGCAGCCCCACATTAGCGGGGGTGGAGACCCAGTACTTC. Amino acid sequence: CASSPTLAGVETQYF.

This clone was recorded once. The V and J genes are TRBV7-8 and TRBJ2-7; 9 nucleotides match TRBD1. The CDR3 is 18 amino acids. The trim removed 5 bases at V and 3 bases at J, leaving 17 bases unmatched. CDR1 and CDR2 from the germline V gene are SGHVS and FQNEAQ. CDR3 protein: CASSVRLQGATFDYEQYF. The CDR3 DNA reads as TGTGCCAGCAGCGTACGTCTACAGGGGGCGACATTCGACTACGAGCAGTACTTC.